This T cell receptor (beta chain) emerged from a study of PD-L1 blockade in urothelial cancer. TCRdb's copy holds only in-frame clones and misses some; the assay was immunoSEQ multiplex PCR. The sample lists roughly 54,000 clones, 87% occurring once. Noted time point: pretreatment peripheral blood. V was shortened by 4 bases and J by 1 base, with 11 bases between the two germline ends. The germline V gene has CDR1 SGHTA and CDR2 FQGNSA. This CDR3 is 14 amino acids long. Sample: PBMCs, taken around atezolizumab (anti-PD-L1) treatment. The chain couples TRBV7-2 to TRBJ2-7, with D perhaps TRBD2 (6 bases). The source of this sequence is a woman aged 55-75 years with urothelial cancer. CDR3 DNA: TGTGCCAGCAGCTCCTACCGGGGGTCCTACGAGCAGTACTTC. Protein sequence: CASSSYRGSYEQYF.